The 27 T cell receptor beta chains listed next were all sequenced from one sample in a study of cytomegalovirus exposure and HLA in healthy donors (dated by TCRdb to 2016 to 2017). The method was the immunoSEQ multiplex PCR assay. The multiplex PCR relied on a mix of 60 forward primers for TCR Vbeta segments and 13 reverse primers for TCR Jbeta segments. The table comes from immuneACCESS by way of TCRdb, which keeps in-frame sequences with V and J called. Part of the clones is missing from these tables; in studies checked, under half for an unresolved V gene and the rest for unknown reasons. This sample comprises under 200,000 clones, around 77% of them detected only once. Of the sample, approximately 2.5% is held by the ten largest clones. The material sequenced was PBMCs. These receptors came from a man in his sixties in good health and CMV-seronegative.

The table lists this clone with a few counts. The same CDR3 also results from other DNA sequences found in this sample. CDR3 sequence reads: CASSSGQGNTEAFF. CDR3 coding DNA: TGCGCCAGCAGCTCGGGACAGGGGAACACTGAAGCTTTCTTT. The genes are TRBV5-1 and TRBJ1-1; 9 nucleotides line up with TRBD1. This CDR3 is built from 14 residues. V lost 3 bases, J lost 1 base, and 1 base stayed unmatched. The germline CDR1 and CDR2 sequences are SGHRS and YFSETQ.

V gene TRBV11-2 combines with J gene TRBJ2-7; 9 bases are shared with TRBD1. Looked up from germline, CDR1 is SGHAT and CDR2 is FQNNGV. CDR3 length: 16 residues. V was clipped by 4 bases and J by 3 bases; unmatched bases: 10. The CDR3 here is CASSSRVRDRDYEQYF. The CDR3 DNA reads TGTGCCAGCAGCTCTCGGGTCCGGGACAGGGACTACGAGCAGTACTTC.

CDR3 amino acids: CASSPTSGVGDTQYF. As DNA, the CDR3 is TGCGCCAGCTCTCCGACTAGCGGGGTTGGAGATACGCAGTATTTT. The chain recombines TRBV5-1 with TRBJ2-3; 11 bases line up with TRBD2. The CDR3 length is 15 residues. The germline CDR1 and CDR2 sequences are SGHRS and YFSETQ. V lost 7 bases and J lost 5; bases outside the gene matches: 9.

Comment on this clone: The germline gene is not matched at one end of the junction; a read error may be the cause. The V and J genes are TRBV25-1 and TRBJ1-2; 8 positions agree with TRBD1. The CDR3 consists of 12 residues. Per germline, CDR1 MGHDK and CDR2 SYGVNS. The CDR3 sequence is CASGGTGYGYPF. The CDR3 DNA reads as TGTGCCAGCGGCGGGACAGGATATGGCTACCCCTTC.

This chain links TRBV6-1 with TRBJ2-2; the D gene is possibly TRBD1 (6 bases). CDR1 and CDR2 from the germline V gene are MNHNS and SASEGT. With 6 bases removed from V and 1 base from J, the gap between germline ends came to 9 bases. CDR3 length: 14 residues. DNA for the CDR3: TGTGCCAGCAGAATGACAGGGAACACCGGGGAGCTGTTTTTT. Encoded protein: CASRMTGNTGELFF.

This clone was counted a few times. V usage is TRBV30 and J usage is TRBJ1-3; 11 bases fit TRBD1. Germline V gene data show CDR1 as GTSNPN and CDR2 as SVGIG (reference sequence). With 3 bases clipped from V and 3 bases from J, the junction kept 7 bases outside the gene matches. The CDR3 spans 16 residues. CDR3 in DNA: TGTGCCTGGAGCCTAGGACAGGGGGCTTTTGGAAACACCATATATTTT. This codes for CAWSLGQGAFGNTIYF.

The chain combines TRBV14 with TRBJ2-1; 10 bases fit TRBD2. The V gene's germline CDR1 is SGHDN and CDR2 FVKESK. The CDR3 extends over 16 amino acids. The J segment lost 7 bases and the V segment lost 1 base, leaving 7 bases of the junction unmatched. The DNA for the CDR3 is TGTGCCAGCAGCCAAGGGATAGCGGGGGGCCTAAATGAGCAGTTCTTC. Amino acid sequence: CASSQGIAGGLNEQFF.

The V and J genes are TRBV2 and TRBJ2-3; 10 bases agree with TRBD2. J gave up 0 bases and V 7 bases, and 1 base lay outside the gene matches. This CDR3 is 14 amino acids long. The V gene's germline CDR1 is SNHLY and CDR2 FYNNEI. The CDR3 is CASTAGGSTDTQYF. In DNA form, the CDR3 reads TGTGCCAGCACAGCGGGGGGGAGCACAGATACGCAGTATTTT.

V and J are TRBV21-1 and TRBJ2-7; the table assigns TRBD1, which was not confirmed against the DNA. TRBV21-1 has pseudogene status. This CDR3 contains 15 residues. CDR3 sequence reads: CASSRQGRGSYEQYF. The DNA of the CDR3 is TGTGCCAGCAGCCGACAGGGGCGGGGATCCTACGAGCAGTACTTC.

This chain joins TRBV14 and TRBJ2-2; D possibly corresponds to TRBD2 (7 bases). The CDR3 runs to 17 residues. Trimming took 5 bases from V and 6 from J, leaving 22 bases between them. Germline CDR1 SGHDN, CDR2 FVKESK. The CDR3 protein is CASSARGAGAVAGELFF. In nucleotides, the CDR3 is TGTGCCAGCAGCGCCCGGGGGGCGGGAGCCGTCGCCGGGGAGCTGTTTTTT. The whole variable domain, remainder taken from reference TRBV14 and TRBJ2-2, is EAGVTQFPSHSVIEKGQTVTLRCDPISGHDNLYWYRRVMGKEIKFLLHFVKESKQDESGMPNNRFLAERTGGTYSTLKVQPAELEDSGVYFCASSARGAGAVAGELFFGEGSRLTVL.

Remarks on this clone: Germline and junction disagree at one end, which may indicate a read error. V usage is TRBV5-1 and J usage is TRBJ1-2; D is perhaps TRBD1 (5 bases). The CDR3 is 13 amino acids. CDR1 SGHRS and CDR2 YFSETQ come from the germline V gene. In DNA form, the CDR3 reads TGCGCCAGCAGCTTGTCAGGGAACTATGGCTACCCCTTC. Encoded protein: CASSLSGNYGYPF.

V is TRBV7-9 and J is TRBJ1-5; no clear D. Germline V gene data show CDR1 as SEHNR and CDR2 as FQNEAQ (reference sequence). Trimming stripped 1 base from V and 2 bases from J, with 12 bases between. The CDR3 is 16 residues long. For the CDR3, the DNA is TGTGCCAGCAGCTTAGTTGCGGGGTTGGGCAATCAGCCCCAGCATTTT. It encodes CASSLVAGLGNQPQHF.

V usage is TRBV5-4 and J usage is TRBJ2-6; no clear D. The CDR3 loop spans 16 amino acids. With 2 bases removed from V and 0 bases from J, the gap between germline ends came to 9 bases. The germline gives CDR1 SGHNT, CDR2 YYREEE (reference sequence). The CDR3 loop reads CASSFGQVSGANVLTF. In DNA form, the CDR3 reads TGTGCCAGCAGCTTCGGTCAAGTCTCTGGGGCCAACGTCCTGACTTTC.

For the CDR3, the DNA is TGTGCCAGCAGCTTAAGGACAGGCCGAAGCTCCTACGAGCAGTACTTC. It encodes CASSLRTGRSSYEQYF. The chain links TRBV7-2 to TRBJ2-7; the match to TRBD1 covers 7 bases. V lost 2 bases, J lost 0 bases, and 7 bases stayed unmatched. CDR3 size: 16 residues. Germline V gives CDR1 SGHTA, CDR2 FQGNSA.

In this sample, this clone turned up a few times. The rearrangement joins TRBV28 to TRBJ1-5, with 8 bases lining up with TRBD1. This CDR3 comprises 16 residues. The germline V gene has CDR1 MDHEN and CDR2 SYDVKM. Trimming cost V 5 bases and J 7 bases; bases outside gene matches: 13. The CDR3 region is CASSPYYGQGRQPQHF. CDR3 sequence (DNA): TGTGCCAGCAGTCCCTACTATGGACAGGGAAGGCAGCCCCAGCATTTT.

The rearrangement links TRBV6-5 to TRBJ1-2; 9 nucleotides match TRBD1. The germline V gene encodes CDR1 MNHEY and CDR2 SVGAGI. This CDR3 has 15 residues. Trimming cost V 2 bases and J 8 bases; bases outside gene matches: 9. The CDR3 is CASSYTGTGGDGYTF. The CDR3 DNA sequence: TGTGCCAGCAGTTACACTGGAACAGGGGGCGACGGCTACACCTTC.

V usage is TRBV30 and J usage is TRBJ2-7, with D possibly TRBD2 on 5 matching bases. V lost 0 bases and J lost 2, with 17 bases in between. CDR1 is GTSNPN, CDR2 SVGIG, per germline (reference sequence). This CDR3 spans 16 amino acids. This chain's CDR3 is CAWSVSSGIGTYEQYF. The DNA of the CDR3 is TGTGCCTGGAGTGTAAGCTCCGGGATAGGGACCTACGAGCAGTACTTC.

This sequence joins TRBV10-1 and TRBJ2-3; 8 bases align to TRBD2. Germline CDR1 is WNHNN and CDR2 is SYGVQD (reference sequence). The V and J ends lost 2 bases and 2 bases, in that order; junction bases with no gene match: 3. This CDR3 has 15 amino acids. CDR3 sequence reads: CASSEMTSATDTQYF. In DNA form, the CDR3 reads TGCGCCAGCAGTGAGATGACTAGCGCCACAGATACGCAGTATTTT.

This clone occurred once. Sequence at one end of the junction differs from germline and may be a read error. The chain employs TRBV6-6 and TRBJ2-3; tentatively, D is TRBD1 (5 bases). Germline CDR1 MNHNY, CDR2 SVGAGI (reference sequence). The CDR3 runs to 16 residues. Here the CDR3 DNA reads TGTGCCAGCACCTTACCGGGTCAGGGAAGCACAGGTACGCAGTATTTT. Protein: CASTLPGQGSTGTQYF.

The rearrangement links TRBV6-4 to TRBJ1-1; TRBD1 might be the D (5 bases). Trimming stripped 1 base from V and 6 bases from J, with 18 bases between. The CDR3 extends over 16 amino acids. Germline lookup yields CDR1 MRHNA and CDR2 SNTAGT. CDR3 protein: CASSDFAGGAPAEAFF. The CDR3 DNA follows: TGTGCCAGCAGTGACTTTGCCGGTGGGGCTCCAGCTGAAGCTTTCTTT.

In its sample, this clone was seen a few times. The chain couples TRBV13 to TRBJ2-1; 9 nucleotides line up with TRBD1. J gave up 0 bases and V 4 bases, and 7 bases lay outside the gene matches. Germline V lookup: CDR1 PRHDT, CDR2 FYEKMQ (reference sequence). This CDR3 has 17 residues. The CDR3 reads CASSSLGQGPSYNEQFF. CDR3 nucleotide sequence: TGTGCCAGCAGCTCCCTGGGACAGGGACCCTCCTACAATGAGCAGTTCTTC.

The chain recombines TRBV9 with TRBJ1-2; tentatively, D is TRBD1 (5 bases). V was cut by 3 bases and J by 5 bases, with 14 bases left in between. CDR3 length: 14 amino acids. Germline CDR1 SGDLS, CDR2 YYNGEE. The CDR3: CASSATTVVYGYTF. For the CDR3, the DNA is TGTGCCAGCAGCGCAACGACAGTGGTTTATGGCTACACCTTC.

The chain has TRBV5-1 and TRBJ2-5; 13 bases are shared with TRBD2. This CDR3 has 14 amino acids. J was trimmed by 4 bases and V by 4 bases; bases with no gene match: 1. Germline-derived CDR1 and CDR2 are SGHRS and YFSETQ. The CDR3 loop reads CASSTSGGVETQYF. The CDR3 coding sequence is TGCGCCAGCAGCACTAGCGGGGGGGTAGAGACCCAGTACTTC.

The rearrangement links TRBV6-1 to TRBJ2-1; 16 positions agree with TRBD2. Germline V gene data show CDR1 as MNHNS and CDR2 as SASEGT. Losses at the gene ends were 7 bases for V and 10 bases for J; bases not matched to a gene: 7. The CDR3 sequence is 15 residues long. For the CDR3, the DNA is TGTGCCAGCACGGGACTAGCGGGAGGGCCGTACGAGCAGTTCTTC. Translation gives CASTGLAGGPYEQFF.

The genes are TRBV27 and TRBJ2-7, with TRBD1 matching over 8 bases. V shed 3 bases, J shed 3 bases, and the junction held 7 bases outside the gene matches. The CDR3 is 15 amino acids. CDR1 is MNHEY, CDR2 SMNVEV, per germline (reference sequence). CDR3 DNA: TGTGCCAGCAGTTTCTCCGGACAGGGATTCTACGAGCAGTACTTC. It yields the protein CASSFSGQGFYEQYF.

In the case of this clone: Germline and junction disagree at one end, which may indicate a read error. The CDR3 loop is CAWRVRQRYSNQPQNF. The CDR3 bases are TGTGCCTGGAGAGTTCGACAGCGATATAGCAATCAGCCCCAGAATTTT. The J gene is TRBJ1-5, the V gene TRBV30; tentative D call: TRBD1 (5 bases). The CDR3 totals 16 residues. Germline assignment: CDR1 GTSNPN and CDR2 SVGIG (reference sequence).

The CDR3 nucleotides are TGTGCCAGCAGTGAAACAGGAGTAATTAATTCACCCCTCCACTTT. Amino acid sequence: CASSETGVINSPLHF. This rearrangement joins TRBV6-1 to TRBJ1-6; a possible D gene is TRBD1 (5 bases). The germline V gene has CDR1 MNHNS and CDR2 SASEGT. The CDR3 length is 15 residues. Trimming stripped 2 bases from V and 6 bases from J, with 11 bases between.